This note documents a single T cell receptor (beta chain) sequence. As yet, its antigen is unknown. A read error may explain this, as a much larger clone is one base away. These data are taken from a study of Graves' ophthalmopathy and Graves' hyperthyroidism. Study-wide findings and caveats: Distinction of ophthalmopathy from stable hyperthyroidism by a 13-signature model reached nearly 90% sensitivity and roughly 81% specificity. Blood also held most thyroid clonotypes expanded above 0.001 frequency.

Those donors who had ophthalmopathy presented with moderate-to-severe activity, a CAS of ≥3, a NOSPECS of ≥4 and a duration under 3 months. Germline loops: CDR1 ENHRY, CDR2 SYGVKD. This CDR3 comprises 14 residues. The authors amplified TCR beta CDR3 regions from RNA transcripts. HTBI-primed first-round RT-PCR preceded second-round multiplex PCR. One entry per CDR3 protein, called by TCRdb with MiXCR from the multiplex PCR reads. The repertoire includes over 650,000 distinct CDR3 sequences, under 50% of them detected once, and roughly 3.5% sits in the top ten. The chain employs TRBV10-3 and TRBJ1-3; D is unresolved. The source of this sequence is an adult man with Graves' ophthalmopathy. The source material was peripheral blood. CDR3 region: CASSTRDSGNAIYF. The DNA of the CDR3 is TGTGCCAGCAGTACCCGAGACTCTGGAAACGCCATATATTTT.